Presented here are 21 T cell receptor beta chains from one specimen sequenced in a study of blood T cell repertoires in COVID-19. TCRdb keeps only in-frame clones here, not all; method: immunoSEQ multiplex PCR. The repertoire holds about 100,000 clones, with about 75% as singletons. Sequenced input: peripheral blood. These receptors originate from a man at least 80 years old with acute or convalescent COVID-19.

Comment on this clone: The same CDR3 arises from other DNA sequences in this sample as well. The chain uses TRBV4-3 and TRBJ2-1; D remains ambiguous. In germline, CDR1 is LGHNA, CDR2 YSLEER. This CDR3 is 14 amino acids long. V was pared by 0 bases and J by 5 bases, with 8 bases between. CDR3 bases: TGCGCCAGCAGCCAAGATTCCGGTAACAATGAGCAGTTCTTC. Amino acids: CASSQDSGNNEQFF.

The chain couples TRBV29-1 to TRBJ1-1, with D possibly matching TRBD1 (5 bases). Between the trimmed V and J ends, which lost 7 bases and 8 bases, there was a span of 14 bases. CDR1 is SQVTM and CDR2 is ANQGSEA in the germline V gene. This CDR3 is 11 amino acids long. CDR3 protein: CSALAPGEAFF. The CDR3 region has the DNA TGCAGCGCCCTCGCCCCAGGGGAAGCTTTCTTT.

This chain uses TRBV6-5 with TRBJ2-1; 13 bases fit TRBD2. V shed 0 bases and J 12 bases; nucleotides not matched to a gene: 8. Per germline, CDR1 MNHEY and CDR2 SVGAGI. CDR3 length: 16 amino acids. The chain's CDR3 is CASSYSSTSGRAVQFF. In DNA form, the CDR3 reads TGTGCCAGCAGTTACTCGAGTACTAGCGGGAGGGCCGTGCAGTTCTTC.

Concerning this clone itself: Other nucleotide sequences from this sample produce the same CDR3. The chain carries TRBV4-1 and TRBJ2-5, with 7 bases aligning to TRBD2. This CDR3 region has 14 residues. Per the germline V gene, CDR1 is MGHRA and CDR2 is YSYEKL. Trimming at V came to 3 bases and at J to 3 bases, leaving 4 bases not matched to a gene. The CDR3 sequence is CASSQSGTKETQYF. The CDR3 DNA reads TGCGCCAGCAGCCAGTCAGGGACTAAAGAGACCCAGTACTTC.

This clone was picked up a small number of times. The rearrangement joins TRBV5-4 to TRBJ2-7; D might be TRBD1 (6 bases). This CDR3 spans 14 amino acids. Germline CDR1 reads SGHNT; CDR2 reads YYREEE (reference sequence). V was shortened by 0 bases and J by 6 bases, with 13 bases between the two germline ends. The CDR3 DNA sequence: TGTGCCAGCAGCTTGGAACAGGGTTTTGTCGAGCAGTACTTC. Amino acid sequence: CASSLEQGFVEQYF.

The rearrangement uses TRBV5-1 and TRBJ2-1; 10 bases align to TRBD1. CDR3 length: 12 amino acids. Germline V gene sequence: CDR1 SGHRS, CDR2 YFSETQ. V lost 3 bases and J lost 13; bases outside the gene matches: 4. The CDR3 DNA follows: TGCGCCAGCAGCTACGGGACAGGGGACCAGTTCTTC. Protein product: CASSYGTGDQFF.

This clone has a single count. V usage is TRBV2 and J usage is TRBJ2-5, with TRBD2 matching over 8 bases. J lost 0 bases, V lost 6 bases, and 6 bases had no gene match. Germline-derived CDR1 and CDR2 are SNHLY and FYNNEI. This CDR3 is 15 amino acids long. CDR3 region: CASRAKRGYQETQYF. CDR3 nucleotide sequence: TGTGCCAGCAGGGCCAAGCGGGGGTACCAAGAGACCCAGTACTTC.

This clone was picked up one time. V is TRBV7-3 and J is TRBJ2-1, with TRBD1 matching 11 bases. The trim removed 3 bases at V and 8 bases at J, leaving 6 bases unmatched. Germline V gives CDR1 SGHTA, CDR2 FQGTGA. The CDR3 loop spans 15 amino acids. As DNA, the CDR3 is TGTGCCAGCAGCTTTTCGGGACAGGGGGACTATGAGCAGTTCTTC. Amino acids: CASSFSGQGDYEQFF.

The chain combines TRBV30 with TRBJ2-1; D possibly corresponds to TRBD2 (6 bases). Trimming removed 3 bases from V and 2 bases from J, with 14 bases in between. Germline CDR1 GTSNPN, CDR2 SVGIG (reference sequence). This CDR3 has 15 amino acids. The CDR3 here is CAWRGGVLPYNEQFF. CDR3 nucleotides: TGTGCCTGGAGGGGAGGCGTCTTACCCTACAATGAGCAGTTCTTC.

The chain recombines TRBV7-9 with TRBJ1-1; D may be TRBD1 (5 bases). Germline V gives CDR1 SEHNR, CDR2 FQNEAQ (reference sequence). V lost 4 bases and J lost 11, with 14 bases in between. The CDR3 sequence is 12 residues long. DNA of the CDR3: TGTGCCAGCAGCTCCGGGACTGGTAGTGCTTTCTTT. Translation: CASSSGTGSAFF.

This clone was seen a few times. The chain uses TRBV18 and TRBJ2-2; D unresolved. CDR1 and CDR2 (germline): KGHSH, LQKENI. This CDR3 spans 14 amino acids. Trimming took off 4 bases at V and 3 bases at J, with 9 bases between the two ends. The CDR3 sequence is CASSRQEYTGELFF. CDR3 bases: TGTGCCAGCTCACGGCAGGAATACACCGGGGAGCTGTTTTTT. Full variable domain (outside the CDR3, taken from reference TRBV18 and TRBJ2-2): NAGVMQNPRHLVRRRGQEARLRCSPMKGHSHVYWYRQLPEEGLKFMVYLQKENIIDESGMPKERFSAEFPKEGPSILRIQQVVRGDSAAYFCASSRQEYTGELFFGEGSRLTVL.

Regarding this clone: This sample includes further DNA sequences coding for the same CDR3. The chain couples TRBV5-1 to TRBJ2-7; perhaps TRBD2 as D (6 bases). V dropped 2 bases and J dropped 6 bases, with 9 bases sitting between them. CDR1 and CDR2 from the germline V gene are SGHRS and YFSETQ. The CDR3 sequence is 12 residues long. CDR3 residues: CASSFSGGEQYF. Written as DNA, the CDR3 is TGCGCCAGCAGCTTCTCCGGGGGCGAGCAGTACTTC.

J is TRBJ1-1 and V is TRBV5-6; TRBD1 might be the D (5 bases). CDR1 and CDR2 from the germline V gene are SGHDT and YYEEEE. This CDR3 region has 11 residues. The V end was cut by 3 bases, the J end by 11 bases, with 11 bases between. The CDR3 nucleotides read TGTGCCAGCAGCTGGGCGGGGGAGGCTTTCTTT. It encodes CASSWAGEAFF. The full variable domain, in which reference TRBV5-6 and TRBJ1-1 provide the parts outside the CDR3, is DAGVTQSPTHLIKTRGQQVTLRCSPKSGHDTVSWYQQALGQGPQFIFQYYEEEERQRGNFPDRFSGHQFPNYSSELNVNALLLGDSALYLCASSWAGEAFFGQGTRLTVV.

The CDR3 sequence is CASSLGVFPPEDTQYF. The CDR3 DNA reads TGTGCCAGCAGCTTGGGGGTCTTCCCGCCGGAGGATACGCAGTATTTT. The chain employs TRBV5-4 and TRBJ2-3; D is undetermined. Germline CDR1 SGHNT, CDR2 YYREEE (reference sequence). The CDR3 spans 16 residues. Trimming took 0 bases from V and 6 from J, leaving 17 bases between them.

This clone came up a few times. This chain connects TRBV5-6 to TRBJ2-7; TRBD2 might be the D (6 bases). The CDR3 has 16 amino acids. Germline CDR1 reads SGHDT; CDR2 reads YYEEEE. V lost 2 bases, J lost 5 bases, and 20 bases lay in between. CDR3: CASSFTFGRDAHEQYF. CDR3 in DNA: TGTGCCAGCAGCTTCACCTTCGGGCGGGACGCCCACGAGCAGTACTTC.

This clone was counted a single time. The chain uses TRBV29-1 and TRBJ1-1, with no clear D. The CDR3 spans 14 residues. Trimming cost V 7 bases and J 4 bases, with 19 bases left between them. CDR1 is SQVTM, CDR2 ANQGSEA, per germline. This CDR3 is CSAPLPGRPTEAFF. For the CDR3, the DNA is TGCAGCGCACCTCTCCCGGGGAGACCCACTGAAGCTTTCTTT.

J is TRBJ2-5 and V is TRBV6-5; D is undetermined. CDR3 length: 16 residues. Germline V gene lookup returns CDR1 MNHEY and CDR2 SVGAGI. Trimming took 0 bases from V and 1 from J, leaving 12 bases between them. This CDR3 reads CASSYSFSSSQETQYF. CDR3 sequence (DNA): TGTGCCAGCAGTTACTCGTTTAGTAGCAGCCAAGAGACCCAGTACTTC.

This clone has only a few counts. The rearrangement joins TRBV10-2 to TRBJ1-1; D gene uncertain. This CDR3 spans 12 amino acids. Germline lookup yields CDR1 WSHSY and CDR2 SAAADI. Deletions cut 7 bases from V and 1 base from J, with 7 bases between. The CDR3 loop is CASNQKNTEAFF. The CDR3 DNA sequence: TGCGCCAGCAATCAGAAGAACACTGAAGCTTTCTTT.

J is TRBJ2-7 and V is TRBV6-5; 12 positions agree with TRBD2. This CDR3 is 15 amino acids long. After removal of 5 bases from V and 3 bases from J, the junction contained 5 bases not matched to a gene. Germline V gene data show CDR1 as MNHEY and CDR2 as SVGAGI. In DNA, the CDR3 is TGTGCCAGCAGTACCCCGGGACTAGCGGGCTACGAGCAGTACTTC. This codes for CASSTPGLAGYEQYF.

The rearrangement joins TRBV7-2 to TRBJ2-3; D is unresolved. V was cut by 5 bases and J by 6 bases, with 15 bases left in between. The CDR3 covers 14 residues. Germline assignment: CDR1 SGHTA and CDR2 FQGNSA. For the CDR3, the DNA is TGTGCCAGCAGCCTTGCTCTAGAGGCTGATACGCAGTATTTT. It codes for CASSLALEADTQYF.

The chain links TRBV5-1 to TRBJ2-7; 8 positions agree with TRBD1. CDR1 and CDR2 (germline): SGHRS, YFSETQ. The CDR3 consists of 13 residues. V shed 7 bases, J shed 2 bases, and the junction held 5 bases outside the gene matches. The CDR3 is CASGPTGAYEQYF. CDR3 bases: TGCGCCAGCGGCCCGACAGGGGCCTACGAGCAGTACTTC.